Listed below are T cell receptor beta chains from one sample, sequenced in a study of graft-versus-host responses after intestinal transplantation. Data came from immunoSEQ multiplex PCR; TCRdb stores just in-frame clones and leaves some out. The data contain 11,000 to 15,000 clones, approximately 80% of them singletons. The sample in question was ileum tissue, obtained about four weeks after intestinal transplant. The source of these receptors is a human patient who received an intestinal transplant, so some T cells may come from the graft donor. Each CDR3 is given with its conserved first and last residue. D genes are given only for firm matches. Clone size, where shown, is once, few, many, or a class for clones that have expanded.

clone size,V gene,D gene,J gene,CDR3 protein,CDR3 DNA
once,TRBV2,-,TRBJ2-5,CASSDGGGGEETQYF,TGTGCCAGCAGTGACGGGGGAGGAGGGGAAGAGACCCAGTACTTC
-,TRBV11-2,TRBD2,TRBJ2-1,CASSLELAGGNEQFF,TGTGCCAGCAGCTTAGAACTAGCGGGGGGAAATGAGCAGTTCTTC
-,TRBV7-9,TRBD1,TRBJ1-2,CASSLLGDRGVYGYTF,TGTGCCAGCAGCCTACTGGGTGACAGGGGTGTCTATGGCTACACCTTC
-,TRBV6-5,TRBD1,TRBJ1-2,CASSSYTGGTYGYTF,TGTGCCAGCAGTTCCTATACAGGGGGCACCTATGGCTACACCTTC
-,TRBV12-5,TRBD1,TRBJ2-2,CASGTGTDTGELFF,TGTGCTAGTGGTACCGGGACAGACACCGGGGAGCTGTTTTTT
-,TRBV7-9,TRBD1,TRBJ1-2,CASSPRDRGSSYGYTF,TGTGCCAGCAGCCCCAGGGACAGGGGGAGTAGCTATGGCTACACCTTC
-,TRBV28,-,TRBJ2-3,CASSLDMQVDTQYF,TGTGCCAGCAGTTTAGACATGCAAGTAGATACGCAGTATTTT
-,TRBV7-9,-,TRBJ1-2,CASSLSISDGYTF,TGTGCCAGCAGCTTATCTATAAGCGATGGCTACACCTTC
-,TRBV5-5,TRBD1,TRBJ2-1,CASSSPGQGGNEQFF,TGTGCCAGCAGCTCACCGGGACAGGGGGGCAATGAGCAGTTCTTC
few,TRBV6-1,-,TRBJ1-5,CASRRTGHQPQHF,TGTGCCAGCAGACGCACAGGGCATCAGCCCCAGCATTTT
-,TRBV7-2,TRBD1,TRBJ1-2,CASSSPGQPFGSNYGYTF,TGTGCCAGCAGCTCCCCGGGACAGCCCTTCGGGTCTAACTATGGCTACACCTTC
-,TRBV7-6,TRBD2,TRBJ2-5,CASSLVAGGETQYF,TGTGCCAGCAGCTTAGTAGCGGGGGGAGAGACCCAGTACTTC
-,TRBV6-5,TRBD1,TRBJ1-1,CASSPGQLGTEAFF,TGTGCCAGCAGCCCGGGACAGTTGGGCACTGAAGCTTTCTTT
few,TRBV4-1,TRBD1,TRBJ2-2,CASSQGQGVGELFF,TGCGCCAGCAGCCAAGGACAGGGAGTCGGGGAGCTGTTTTTT
-,TRBV6-5,TRBD2,TRBJ2-2,CATRGGNTGELFF,TGTGCCACCCGCGGGGGGAACACCGGGGAGCTGTTTTTT
-,TRBV5-8,-,TRBJ2-1,CASSFLFGDEQFF,TGTGCCAGCAGCTTTTTGTTCGGGGATGAGCAGTTCTTC
few,TRBV5-8,-,TRBJ2-7,CASSSGTGDEQYF,TGTGCCAGCAGCAGCGGGACAGGCGACGAGCAGTACTTC
-,TRBV19,-,TRBJ2-2,CASSIDGGAGELFF,TGTGCCAGTAGTATAGACGGGGGAGCCGGGGAGCTGTTTTTT
-,TRBV6-6,TRBD1,TRBJ2-3,CASSYLGTGGTDTQYF,TGTGCCAGCAGTTATCTCGGGACAGGAGGCACAGATACGCAGTATTTT
-,TRBV7-3,-,TRBJ2-1,CASSLTARSIRYNEQFF,TGTGCCAGCAGCTTAACGGCACGAAGTATTCGTTACAATGAGCAGTTCTTC
-,TRBV11-1,TRBD1,TRBJ2-2,CASSPQTGYAGELFF,TGTGCCAGCAGCCCCCAGACAGGGTACGCCGGGGAGCTGTTTTTT
-,TRBV5-1,TRBD1,TRBJ2-5,CASSYNGQGAGETQYF,TGCGCCAGCAGCTACAACGGACAGGGGGCTGGAGAGACCCAGTACTTC
-,TRBV5-6,TRBD1,TRBJ2-3,CASSLQGAADTQYF,TGTGCCAGCAGCTTGCAGGGGGCGGCAGATACGCAGTATTTT
few,TRBV7-2,TRBD1,TRBJ1-2,CASSRPGQGGYTF,TGTGCCAGCAGCCGCCCCGGACAGGGTGGCTACACCTTC
-,TRBV7-2,-,TRBJ1-2,CASSDPPATTDGGYTF,TGTGCCAGCAGCGACCCACCGGCAACGACAGACGGGGGCTACACCTTC
-,TRBV1,-,TRBJ2-1,CTSSQDQVWGGGPIGEQFF,TGCACCAGCAGCCAAGATCAGGTCTGGGGCGGGGGGCCAATCGGGGAGCAGTTCTTC
once,TRBV5-1,TRBD2,TRBJ2-5,CASSSSGETQYF,TGCGCCAGCAGCTCTAGCGGGGAGACCCAGTACTTC
-,TRBV27,-,TRBJ1-3,CASRQRTSGNTIYF,TGTGCCAGCCGTCAGCGTACCTCTGGAAACACCATATATTTT
-,TRBV5-1,-,TRBJ1-2,CASSLSGYGYTF,TGCGCCAGCAGCTTGTCCGGCTATGGCTACACCTTC
-,TRBV6-6,-,TRBJ1-2,CASSFPTGSTPEGYTF,TGTGCCAGCAGTTTTCCAACAGGGTCCACTCCGGAGGGCTACACCTTC
-,TRBV6-1,-,TRBJ1-5,CASSSDPGSGQPQHF,TGTGCCAGCAGTTCGGACCCGGGATCTGGACAGCCCCAGCATTTT
-,TRBV6-5,-,TRBJ1-5,CASSQRTGMVQPQHF,TGTGCCAGCAGTCAACGGACCGGGATGGTACAGCCCCAGCATTTT
-,TRBV7-2,-,TRBJ2-1,CASSDLTGSYNEQFF,TGTGCCAGCAGCGACTTAACTGGCTCCTACAATGAGCAGTTCTTC
-,TRBV7-2,-,TRBJ1-2,CASSLLFGYTF,TGTGCCAGCAGCTTGTTATTTGGCTACACCTTC
-,TRBV27,TRBD1,TRBJ1-6,CASSLLTGTNSPLHF,TGTGCCAGCAGTCTCCTGACAGGGACCAATTCACCCCTCCACTTT